A selection of T cell receptor beta chains follows, all from one sample in a study of graft-versus-host responses after intestinal transplantation. The method was immunoSEQ multiplex PCR; TCRdb's version includes in-frame clones alone and lacks a portion of them. The data show almost 85,000 clones, 91% seen once. Their target antigens are unknown. Source: unstimulated CD4+ T cells sorted from spleen or lymph node cells, taken before intestinal transplant. The source of these receptors is a human donor who received an intestinal transplant. Both conserved end residues are part of each CDR3. A D gene is named only where the DNA matches it firmly. Size tells how often a clone was seen (once, few, many) or the class of an expanded clone, and some rows leave it out.

D	size	V	J	DNA	CDR3
-	-	TRBV27	TRBJ2-3	TGTGCCAGCAAAACTGAGTCTAGCACAGATACGCAGTATTTT	CASKTESSTDTQYF
-	-	TRBV7-6	TRBJ2-1	TGTGCCAGCAGCTTAAGGGAGGACAATGAGCAGTTCTTC	CASSLREDNEQFF
-	-	TRBV5-1	TRBJ2-1	TGCGCCAGCAGTTGGGGGGGCTCCAGGGAGCAGTTCTTC	CASSWGGSREQFF
TRBD1	-	TRBV6-5	TRBJ1-2	TGTGCCAGCAGTCCCCAGGGGGTCTATGGCTACACCTTC	CASSPQGVYGYTF
TRBD2	-	TRBV10-3	TRBJ2-3	TGTGCCATCAGACAACCGGGACTACGCACAGATACGCAGTATTTT	CAIRQPGLRTDTQYF
-	-	TRBV30	TRBJ1-2	TGTGCCTGGAGGGTCGGGGTAAACTATGGCTACACCTTC	CAWRVGVNYGYTF
-	-	TRBV7-2	TRBJ2-1	TGTGCCAGCAGCTTATGGATATCATACAGGGAGGGCTCCTACAATGAGCAGTTCTTC	CASSLWISYREGSYNEQFF
TRBD1	once	TRBV30	TRBJ1-2	TGTGCCTGGACCAGCAGGGGGCCTGGCTACACCTTC	CAWTSRGPGYTF
TRBD1	-	TRBV29-1	TRBJ1-2	TGCAGCGTTGGACAGGGGGCGTATGGCTACACCTTC	CSVGQGAYGYTF
-	-	TRBV6-5	TRBJ1-1	TGTGCCAGCAGTTACTCGCCCAGGGTGACTGAAGCTTTCTTT	CASSYSPRVTEAFF
-	-	TRBV7-2	TRBJ2-7	TGTGCCAGCAGCCCTGGACAGTATTCCTCCTACGAGCAGTACTTC	CASSPGQYSSYEQYF
-	-	TRBV7-2	TRBJ1-1	TGTGCCAGCAGCTCCCATTTGAACACTGAAGCTTTCTTT	CASSSHLNTEAFF
TRBD1	-	TRBV7-9	TRBJ2-2	TGTGCCAGCAGTCGACAGGGGTCGGCCGGGGAGCTGTTTTTT	CASSRQGSAGELFF
TRBD1	-	TRBV30	TRBJ1-6	TGTGCCTGGAAGGGCGGGACAGGGGGCAGAGATAATTCACCCCTCCACTTT	CAWKGGTGGRDNSPLHF
TRBD1	-	TRBV11-3	TRBJ2-1	TGTGCCAGCACCAAGACAGGGATATACAATGAGCAGTTCTTC	CASTKTGIYNEQFF
TRBD1	few	TRBV7-2	TRBJ1-2	TGTGCCAGCAGCGTAATACAGGGGGGCTATGGCTACACCTTC	CASSVIQGGYGYTF
TRBD1	-	TRBV30	TRBJ1-2	TGTGCCTGGAAGGGACAGGCTAACTATGGCTACACCTTC	CAWKGQANYGYTF
-	-	TRBV9	TRBJ2-1	TGTGCCAGCAGCCCCCACTTGGACAATGAGCAGTTCTTC	CASSPHLDNEQFF
TRBD2	-	TRBV10-3	TRBJ2-1	TGTGCCATCAGTGGGGCTGGCGGGGGGCCACCTGGTGAGCAGTTCTTC	CAISGAGGGPPGEQFF
-	-	TRBV11-2	TRBJ1-4	TGTGCCAGCAGCCCCCTGTCTGTGGCCGGACTGGGTAAACTGTTTTTT	CASSPLSVAGLGKLFF
TRBD2	-	TRBV5-6	TRBJ2-5	TGTGCCAGCAGCTTGGTGGGCGGGGGGGCGGCCAGAGAGACCCAGTACTTC	CASSLVGGGAARETQYF
TRBD1	-	TRBV9	TRBJ1-2	TGTGCCAGCAGCGTAGCCTCCGGGACAGGCTATGGCTACACCTTC	CASSVASGTGYGYTF
TRBD1	-	TRBV4-3	TRBJ1-6	TGCGCCAGCAGCCTCTCGGGACAGGACGGATCACCCCTCCACTTT	CASSLSGQDGSPLHF
-	-	TRBV19	TRBJ2-5	TGTGCCAGTAGTATACAGGTCCAAGAGACCCAGTACTTC	CASSIQVQETQYF